Following are 32 T cell receptor beta chains from one sample sequenced in a study of cytomegalovirus exposure and HLA in healthy donors. It was with 60 Vbeta and 13 Jbeta primers that the PCR ran. The repertoire was sequenced with immunoSEQ multiplex PCR; TCRdb's copy has only in-frame clones and lacks some. The sample lists approximately 140,000 clones; about 76% were seen once. Sequenced input: PBMCs. These receptors all stem from a man aged 18 to 35 in good health and CMV-seronegative.

This chain connects TRBV11-2 to TRBJ2-7; 9 bases align to TRBD1. The CDR3 runs to 16 residues. V dropped 2 bases and J dropped 2; count of bases not matched to a gene: 7. Germline CDR1 and CDR2: SGHAT and FQNNGV. CDR3 protein: CASSLTDRGSPYEQYF. The CDR3 region has the DNA TGTGCCAGCAGCTTAACGGACAGGGGATCACCCTACGAGCAGTACTTC.

The genes are TRBV7-3 and TRBJ2-3; TRBD1 matches at 8 bases. Germline V gene sequence: CDR1 SGHTA, CDR2 FQGTGA. V trimming: 5 bases; J trimming: 6 bases; junction bases outside the gene matches: 10. This CDR3 spans 15 amino acids. The CDR3 spells CASSPMTGALDTQYF. CDR3 DNA: TGTGCCAGCAGCCCAATGACAGGGGCCCTGGATACGCAGTATTTT.

This clone was seen once. The genes are TRBV6-1 and TRBJ2-7; 10 bases are a match to TRBD1. The germline V gene encodes CDR1 MNHNS and CDR2 SASEGT. J lost 7 bases, V lost 0 bases, and 6 bases had no gene match. The CDR3 contains 15 residues. CDR3 sequence reads: CASSEAGTGAKEQYF. DNA of the CDR3: TGTGCCAGCAGTGAAGCTGGGACAGGGGCTAAAGAGCAGTACTTC.

CDR3 sequence (DNA): TGCGCCAGCAGTGATACTAGCGGGGGGACCGGGGAGCTGTTTTTT. As protein: CASSDTSGGTGELFF. The chain combines TRBV10-1 with TRBJ2-2, with 12 positions matching TRBD2. Trimming took 3 bases from V and 5 from J; bases not matched to a gene: 1. Looked up from germline, CDR1 is WNHNN and CDR2 is SYGVQD (reference sequence). CDR3 length: 15 residues.

The rearrangement joins TRBV6-5 to TRBJ2-7, with D perhaps matching TRBD1 (6 bases). The germline V gene encodes CDR1 MNHEY and CDR2 SVGAGI. Trimming stripped 0 bases from V and 4 bases from J, with 16 bases between. The CDR3 totals 16 residues. CDR3 amino acids: CASSYSGNRAPYEQYF. The CDR3 bases are TGTGCCAGCAGTTACTCGGGGAACAGGGCACCGTACGAGCAGTACTTC.

The table lists this clone with a few counts. The chain has TRBV6-1 and TRBJ2-7; 8 positions match TRBD1. J gave up 3 bases and V 5 bases, and 9 bases lay outside the gene matches. Germline V gene sequence: CDR1 MNHNS, CDR2 SASEGT. CDR3 length equals 15 residues. The CDR3 sequence: CASSTGTGARYEQYF. The CDR3 coding sequence is TGTGCCAGCAGTACCGGGACAGGAGCCCGCTACGAGCAGTACTTC.

This clone is a singleton in its sample. The V gene is TRBV18, the J gene TRBJ1-2, with a weak D call TRBD1 (5 bases). The germline CDR1 and CDR2 sequences are KGHSH and LQKENI. CDR3 length equals 14 residues. V shed 4 bases and J shed 2 bases, with 11 bases lying between them. The CDR3 coding sequence is TGTGCCAGCTCACAGGACACTGACAACTATGGCTACACCTTC. It yields the protein CASSQDTDNYGYTF. Filled out from reference TRBV18 and TRBJ1-2, the complete variable domain reads NAGVMQNPRHLVRRRGQEARLRCSPMKGHSHVYWYRQLPEEGLKFMVYLQKENIIDESGMPKERFSAEFPKEGPSILRIQQVVRGDSAAYFCASSQDTDNYGYTFGSGTRLTVV.

The V call is TRBV18, the J call TRBJ2-3; 8 nucleotides match TRBD1. Germline V gene lookup returns CDR1 KGHSH and CDR2 LQKENI. The CDR3 sequence is 15 residues long. Trimming removed 3 bases from V and 2 bases from J; junction bases left unmatched: 4. The CDR3 region has the DNA TGTGCCAGCTCACCGCGGACAGGGATCACAGATACGCAGTATTTT. Protein sequence: CASSPRTGITDTQYF.

The V call is TRBV10-3, the J call TRBJ2-7, with D hard to call. This CDR3 region has 15 residues. CDR1 ENHRY and CDR2 SYGVKD come from the germline V gene. Trimming stripped 2 bases from V and 4 bases from J, with 15 bases between. In nucleotides, the CDR3 is TGTGCCATCAGTGAGATGGCAGGAATAGGATACGAGCAGTACTTC. It codes for CAISEMAGIGYEQYF.

The V gene is TRBV27, the J gene TRBJ2-5, with 16 positions matching TRBD2. The J segment lost 5 bases and the V segment lost 6 bases, leaving 12 bases of the junction unmatched. This CDR3 has 18 amino acids. Germline CDR1 MNHEY, CDR2 SMNVEV (reference sequence). DNA of the CDR3: TGTGCCAGCAGCCTAGTCCCGGGACTAGCGGGAGGGCGGGAGACCCAGTACTTC. Protein: CASSLVPGLAGGRETQYF.

V and J are TRBV25-1 and TRBJ2-2, with 7 nucleotides matching TRBD1. Germline CDR1 MGHDK, CDR2 SYGVNS. CDR3 length: 14 amino acids. The J segment lost 3 bases and the V segment lost 7 bases, leaving 5 bases of the junction unmatched. CDR3 region: CASTGTEYTGELFF. CDR3 nucleotide sequence: TGTGCCAGCACTGGGACAGAATACACCGGGGAGCTGTTTTTT. Together with reference TRBV25-1 and TRBJ2-2, the CDR3 gives the full variable domain: EADIYQTPRYLVIGTGKKITLECSQTMGHDKMYWYQQDPGMELHLIHYSYGVNSTEKGDLSSESTVSRIRTEHFPLTLESARPSHTSQYLCASTGTEYTGELFFGEGSRLTVL.

The V call is TRBV6-5, the J call TRBJ1-4, with 9 bases that match TRBD1. CDR3 length equals 15 residues. CDR1 MNHEY and CDR2 SVGAGI come from the germline V gene. J was trimmed by 6 bases and V by 5 bases; bases with no gene match: 7. CDR3 sequence: CASSPIRTGDEKLFF. CDR3 bases: TGTGCCAGCAGTCCCATCCGGACAGGGGATGAAAAACTGTTTTTT.

The chain recombines TRBV28 with TRBJ2-7, with D maybe TRBD1 (5 bases). Looked up from germline, CDR1 is MDHEN and CDR2 is SYDVKM. The length of the CDR3 is 15 residues. V lost 3 bases, J lost 0 bases, and 12 bases lay in between. The CDR3 is CASSLRRGYSYEQYF. As DNA, the CDR3 is TGTGCCAGCAGTTTGAGAAGGGGCTACTCCTACGAGCAGTACTTC. Looking up the rest from reference TRBV28 and TRBJ2-7 gives the full variable domain: DVKVTQSSRYLVKRTGEKVFLECVQDMDHENMFWYRQDPGLGLRLIYFSYDVKMKEKGDIPEGYSVSREKKERFSLILESASTNQTSMYLCASSLRRGYSYEQYFGPGTRLTVT.

This clone has a single count. The rearrangement uses TRBV19 and TRBJ2-1; D might be TRBD2 (6 bases). The germline V gene has CDR1 LNHDA and CDR2 SQIVND (reference sequence). This CDR3 is 16 amino acids long. The V end lost 1 base, the J end lost 12 bases, and 22 bases lay between the germline ends. CDR3 region: CASSIVGGGTEDSQFF. For the CDR3, the DNA is TGTGCCAGTAGTATAGTTGGAGGCGGGACCGAGGATTCGCAGTTCTTC.

The V gene is TRBV19, the J gene TRBJ2-1, with TRBD2 matching 10 bases. CDR1 is LNHDA and CDR2 is SQIVND in the germline V gene (reference sequence). V was pared by 4 bases and J by 7 bases, with 7 bases of the junction left unmatched. There are 15 residues in the CDR3. The CDR3 here is CASSTLAGFTNEQFF. CDR3 DNA: TGTGCCAGTAGTACACTAGCGGGATTTACGAATGAGCAGTTCTTC.

This clone has just a few counts. The chain has TRBV29-1 and TRBJ2-5, with TRBD1 matching 7 bases. The J call is in doubt because the DNA end fits TRBJ2-7 better. The length of the CDR3 is 15 residues. Germline CDR1 and CDR2: SQVTM and ANQGSEA. The CDR3 DNA is TGCAGCGTTGAAGTCGAACAGGGGAAAACCTACGAGCAGTACTTC. Its translation: CSVEVEQGKTYEQYF.

The chain recombines TRBV27 with TRBJ2-1; D is uncertain. The CDR3 sequence is 14 residues long. V lost 8 bases to trimming and J lost 2 bases, with 13 bases between them. Germline V gene sequence: CDR1 MNHEY, CDR2 SMNVEV (reference sequence). CDR3 sequence: CASAPRSAYNEQFF. DNA for the CDR3: TGTGCCAGCGCCCCCCGGTCCGCCTACAATGAGCAGTTCTTC.

The J gene is TRBJ2-3, the V gene TRBV11-2; the D gene is possibly TRBD1 (5 bases). The CDR3 has 15 amino acids. Trimming left V 3 bases short and J 4 bases short, with 14 bases between. The germline CDR1 and CDR2 sequences are SGHAT and FQNNGV. CDR3 sequence reads: CASSFTDILSDTQYF. CDR3 DNA sequence: TGTGCCAGCAGCTTCACGGACATTCTATCAGATACGCAGTATTTT.

J is TRBJ1-2 and V is TRBV2, with D maybe TRBD1 (5 bases). CDR3 size: 12 residues. V was trimmed by 3 bases and J by 12 bases, leaving 14 bases between them. CDR1 SNHLY and CDR2 FYNNEI come from the germline V gene. In nucleotides, the CDR3 is TGTGCCAGCAGTGATCAACAGGAAGGAGACACCTTC. As protein: CASSDQQEGDTF.

This chain connects TRBV11-1 to TRBJ2-1, with 12 positions matching TRBD2. CDR3 length: 19 amino acids. The V gene end was trimmed by 6 bases and the J gene end by 0 bases; junction bases not matched to a gene: 12. The V gene's germline CDR1 is SGHAT and CDR2 FQDESV (reference sequence). Here the CDR3 DNA reads TGTGCCAGCAGAAGACTAGCGGGGGCCCAACTAAGCTCCTACAATGAGCAGTTCTTC. Translation gives CASRRLAGAQLSSYNEQFF.

V usage is TRBV25-1 and J usage is TRBJ1-2; a weak D match, TRBD1 (5 bases). The CDR3 covers 15 residues. V lost 1 base to trimming and J lost 7 bases, with 16 bases between them. Germline V CDR1 and CDR2: MGHDK, SYGVNS. In DNA, the CDR3 is TGTGCCAGCAGTGAATTTGGGCAGGGCTTGGTTGGCTACACCTTC. Amino acids: CASSEFGQGLVGYTF.

V usage is TRBV10-3 and J usage is TRBJ1-1; D is ambiguous. V lost 1 base, J lost 0 bases, and 6 bases lay in between. Germline CDR1 is ENHRY and CDR2 is SYGVKD. This CDR3 contains 14 residues. The chain's CDR3 is CAISELAVNTEAFF. The CDR3 DNA reads TGTGCCATCAGTGAGTTAGCTGTGAACACTGAAGCTTTCTTT.

Here the CDR3 DNA reads TGCGCCAGCGAGTACGGGCGGGAGGCTTTCTTT. Residues: CASEYGREAFF. The chain has TRBV4-1 and TRBJ1-1; D ambiguous. From germline, CDR1 is MGHRA and CDR2 YSYEKL. CDR3 length: 11 amino acids. The V end was cut by 8 bases, the J end by 11 bases, with 15 bases between.

V is TRBV5-1 and J is TRBJ2-1; TRBD2 matches at 11 bases. J lost 0 bases, V lost 4 bases, and 21 bases had no gene match. Germline V gene sequence: CDR1 SGHRS, CDR2 YFSETQ. The CDR3 has 22 residues. This CDR3 reads CASSQPIRTSGSWASSYNEQFF. The CDR3 nucleotides are TGCGCCAGCAGCCAGCCCATTCGTACTAGCGGGAGTTGGGCAAGCTCCTACAATGAGCAGTTCTTC.

This chain links TRBV4-2 with TRBJ2-7; 7 bases are a match to TRBD1. The CDR3 is made up of 16 amino acids. Per germline, CDR1 LGHNA and CDR2 YNFKEQ. V lost 4 bases to trimming and J lost 3 bases; unmatched junction nucleotides: 12. As DNA, the CDR3 is TGTGCCAGCAGCCCACTAGGACAGGCAGGGTACTACGAGCAGTACTTC. Translating gives CASSPLGQAGYYEQYF.

This clone was seen a few times. CDR3 protein: CASSQLDYVGGLGAQYF. DNA for the CDR3: TGCGCCAGCAGTCAACTTGATTACGTTGGGGGGTTGGGGGCCCAGTACTTC. The chain uses TRBV23-1 and TRBJ2-5; a possible D gene is TRBD2 (6 bases). TRBV23-1 qualifies as an ORF whose function is uncertain. The CDR3 length is 17 residues. V was cut by 2 bases and J by 9 bases, with 25 bases left in between.

This chain connects TRBV5-4 to TRBJ2-5; 9 bases agree with TRBD2. The J call may be wrong; the DNA end is better matched by TRBJ2-7. There are 15 residues in the CDR3. Germline lookup yields CDR1 SGHNT and CDR2 YYREEE (reference sequence). The CDR3 nucleotides are TGTGCCACCTCAAGGGCTAGCGGGGCATCCTACGAGCAGTACTTC. Translated, it gives CATSRASGASYEQYF.

CDR3 in amino acids: CASSLKGRDPRDTQYF. Written as DNA, the CDR3 is TGTGCCAGCAGCTTAAAGGGGCGGGACCCCAGGGATACGCAGTATTTT. The chain recombines TRBV7-3 with TRBJ2-3, with D tentatively TRBD2 (6 bases). This CDR3 contains 16 residues. The V end lost 1 base, the J end lost 6 bases, and 17 bases lay between the germline ends. From germline, CDR1 is SGHTA and CDR2 FQGTGA. Full variable domain (rest looked up from reference TRBV7-3 and TRBJ2-3): GAGVSQTPSNKVTEKGKYVELRCDPISGHTALYWYRQSLGQGPEFLIYFQGTGAADDSGLPNDRFFAVRPEGSVSTLKIQRTERGDSAVYLCASSLKGRDPRDTQYFGPGTRLTVL.

The CDR3 is CASSETGQGGDTQYF. CDR3 DNA: TGTGCCAGCAGTGAGACTGGACAGGGAGGAGATACGCAGTATTTT. J is TRBJ2-3 and V is TRBV2; TRBD1 aligns across 8 bases. The CDR3 is 15 residues long. Unmatched junction bases numbered 7, after V lost 3 bases and J lost 5 bases. The germline gives CDR1 SNHLY, CDR2 FYNNEI.

This clone was seen more than once but under ten times. This chain uses TRBV5-1 with TRBJ2-5; 9 nucleotides agree with TRBD1. In germline, CDR1 is SGHRS, CDR2 YFSETQ. V lost 4 bases to trimming and J lost 13 bases; unmatched junction nucleotides: 5. This CDR3 is built from 11 residues. The chain's CDR3 is CASSDATGGYF. The CDR3 DNA follows: TGCGCCAGCAGCGACGCGACAGGGGGGTACTTC.

V and J are TRBV11-2 and TRBJ2-3, with a tentative D call TRBD2 (7 bases). CDR3 length: 16 residues. CDR1 and CDR2 from the germline V gene are SGHAT and FQNNGV. V lost 2 bases and J 1 base, leaving 13 bases between the germline ends. The CDR3 DNA reads as TGTGCCAGCAGCTTAAGGGGGGGGGCGGGCACAGATACGCAGTATTTT. Its translation: CASSLRGGAGTDTQYF.

The gene calls are TRBV29-1 and TRBJ1-2, with a weak D call TRBD1 (5 bases). This CDR3 has 14 residues. The germline V gene encodes CDR1 SQVTM and CDR2 ANQGSEA. V gave up 4 bases and J gave up 2 bases, with 14 bases separating them. The CDR3 spells CSVAPRTRNYGYTF. The DNA of the CDR3 is TGCAGCGTTGCGCCTCGGACAAGGAACTATGGCTACACCTTC.